The 21 T cell receptor beta chains below were found in one sample sequenced in a study of shared clonotypes between healthy human individuals. The table came from immunoSEQ multiplex PCR; TCRdb's copy has only in-frame clones and leaves some out. The table shows about 600,000 clones, with roughly 97% occurring only once. The sample was naive CD4+ T cells sorted from blood. The subset: CD45RA+ positively selected. Source of these receptors: a woman under 40 in good health.

This rearrangement joins TRBV15 to TRBJ2-1; D remains unclear. Trimming cost V 0 bases and J 5 bases, with 17 bases left between them. This CDR3 is 17 amino acids long. Germline assignment: CDR1 LNHNV and CDR2 YYDKDF (reference sequence). The chain's CDR3 is CATSRDRWAGPNNEQFF. DNA of the CDR3: TGTGCCACCAGCAGAGATAGGTGGGCCGGACCAAACAATGAGCAGTTCTTC.

The chain couples TRBV5-1 to TRBJ2-2; TRBD2 matches 10 bases. The CDR3 has 18 residues. After removal of 0 bases from V and 2 bases from J, the junction contained 7 bases not matched to a gene. CDR1 SGHRS and CDR2 YFSETQ come from the germline V gene. The CDR3 loop reads CASSLVLAGDSNTGELFF. The DNA of the CDR3 is TGCGCCAGCAGCTTGGTTCTAGCGGGGGACTCTAACACCGGGGAGCTGTTTTTT.

This chain uses TRBV7-2 with TRBJ2-1; D gene ambiguous. Germline-derived CDR1 and CDR2 are SGHTA and FQGNSA. The CDR3 has 17 residues. V lost 1 base, J lost 0 bases, and 13 bases lay in between. The CDR3 coding sequence is TGTGCCAGCAGCTTAGGGGTTTGGTCGCGCTCCTACAATGAGCAGTTCTTC. It is translated as CASSLGVWSRSYNEQFF.

This chain joins TRBV19 and TRBJ2-2; the D is unclear. The V gene's germline CDR1 is LNHDA and CDR2 SQIVND (reference sequence). V was clipped by 3 bases and J by 6 bases, with 8 bases between them. The CDR3 runs to 13 residues. CDR3 bases: TGTGCCAGTAGTATGGAGATCCCCGGGGAGCTGTTTTTT. The encoded protein is CASSMEIPGELFF.

The chain joins TRBV21-1 to TRBJ2-5; TRBD1 is the table's D call and was not checked against the DNA. TRBV21-1 is a pseudogene segment. The CDR3 loop spans 11 amino acids. The CDR3 reads CAGDRNETQYF. DNA of the CDR3: TGTGCCGGCGACAGGAATGAGACCCAGTACTTC.

The chain links TRBV7-2 to TRBJ2-7; possibly TRBD2 for D (6 bases). V was pared by 5 bases and J by 6 bases, with 17 bases between. Looked up from germline, CDR1 is SGHTA and CDR2 is FQGNSA. The CDR3 totals 14 residues. CDR3 sequence reads: CASSPSGTRLEQYF. CDR3 DNA: TGTGCCAGCAGCCCCTCCGGGACTCGGCTCGAGCAGTACTTC.

This chain links TRBV27 with TRBJ1-2, with D possibly being TRBD1 (5 bases). V was clipped by 7 bases and J by 1 base, with 16 bases between them. Germline lookup yields CDR1 MNHEY and CDR2 SMNVEV (reference sequence). The CDR3 contains 15 residues. CDR3 sequence: CASTPRGGFNYGYTF. The DNA of the CDR3 is TGTGCCAGCACCCCGCGGGGGGGATTTAACTATGGCTACACCTTC.

This rearrangement joins TRBV6-6 to TRBJ2-3; D gene unclear. The CDR3 runs to 14 residues. With 7 bases removed from V and 0 bases from J, the gap between germline ends came to 11 bases. Germline-derived CDR1 and CDR2 are MNHNY and SVGAGI (reference sequence). CDR3 sequence (DNA): TGTGCCAGCACGGGTTTCGCTAGCACAGATACGCAGTATTTT. Protein product: CASTGFASTDTQYF.

The count of this clone is one. The V gene is TRBV18, the J gene TRBJ1-1; 9 bases are shared with TRBD1. J lost 5 bases, V lost 3 bases, and 10 bases had no gene match. Germline V gene lookup returns CDR1 KGHSH and CDR2 LQKENI. The CDR3 totals 16 residues. CDR3 amino acids: CASSPLYRGRGTEAFF. Written as DNA, the CDR3 is TGTGCCAGCTCACCCCTCTACAGGGGGCGAGGAACTGAAGCTTTCTTT.

This clone occurred a few times. This CDR3 reads CAWTSAAQGYTF. The CDR3 region has the DNA TGTGCCTGGACTTCCGCGGCGCAGGGCTACACCTTC. The chain carries TRBV30 and TRBJ1-2; D unresolved. The germline gives CDR1 GTSNPN, CDR2 SVGIG (reference sequence). The CDR3 is made up of 12 amino acids. Trimming took off 4 bases at V and 8 bases at J, with 14 bases between the two ends.

The chain recombines TRBV7-4 with TRBJ2-1; 11 positions match TRBD1. The trim removed 5 bases at V and 4 bases at J, leaving 4 bases unmatched. The germline V gene has CDR1 SGHVT and CDR2 SQSDAQ. The CDR3 runs 15 residues. Here the CDR3 DNA reads TGTGCCAGCAGCCGCGGACAGGGGGCTTACAATGAGCAGTTCTTC. This gives the protein CASSRGQGAYNEQFF.

This chain uses TRBV5-1 with TRBJ2-3; 8 bases line up with TRBD1. Germline CDR1 is SGHRS and CDR2 is YFSETQ. The CDR3 is 16 residues long. The J segment lost 3 bases and the V segment lost 0 bases, leaving 6 bases of the junction unmatched. CDR3 sequence reads: CASSLGTGSETDTQYF. Here the CDR3 DNA reads TGCGCCAGCAGCTTGGGGACAGGGTCGGAGACAGATACGCAGTATTTT.

The gene calls are TRBV19 and TRBJ1-5; 10 bases fit TRBD1. The CDR3 loop spans 16 amino acids. Trimming at V came to 6 bases and at J to 2 bases, leaving 7 bases not matched to a gene. Germline CDR1 reads LNHDA; CDR2 reads SQIVND (reference sequence). This chain's CDR3 is CASRETGGWGNQPQHF. In DNA form, the CDR3 reads TGTGCCAGTAGAGAGACAGGGGGCTGGGGCAATCAGCCCCAGCATTTT.

The CDR3 bases are TGTGCCAGCAGCTTTGGAGGGCCGAACACTGAAGCTTTCTTT. It codes for CASSFGGPNTEAFF. J is TRBJ1-1 and V is TRBV13; D gene ambiguous. V was shortened by 3 bases and J by 1 base, with 9 bases between the two germline ends. The CDR3 is 14 residues long. In germline, CDR1 is PRHDT, CDR2 FYEKMQ (reference sequence). Looking up the rest from reference TRBV13 and TRBJ1-1 gives the full variable domain: AAGVIQSPRHLIKEKRETATLKCYPIPRHDTVYWYQQGPGQDPQFLISFYEKMQSDKGSIPDRFSAQQFSDYHSELNMSSLELGDSALYFCASSFGGPNTEAFFGQGTRLTVV.

This rearrangement joins TRBV28 to TRBJ2-7; D uncertain. The CDR3 runs 13 residues. Germline CDR1 is MDHEN and CDR2 is SYDVKM. Trimming took 6 bases from V and 2 from J, leaving 11 bases between them. CDR3 region: CASRDGRTYEQYF. CDR3 coding DNA: TGTGCCAGCAGGGACGGACGGACCTACGAGCAGTACTTC.

The V gene is TRBV5-1, the J gene TRBJ1-1, with D uncertain. From germline, CDR1 is SGHRS and CDR2 YFSETQ. This CDR3 is built from 14 residues. Deletions cut 4 bases from V and 0 bases from J, with 10 bases between. The chain's CDR3 is CASSLSAVNTEAFF. CDR3 nucleotide sequence: TGCGCCAGCAGCCTCTCGGCGGTGAACACTGAAGCTTTCTTT.

The rearrangement joins TRBV18 to TRBJ2-2; 7 bases map to TRBD2. The V gene's germline CDR1 is KGHSH and CDR2 LQKENI. The CDR3 loop spans 16 amino acids. Germline trimming cut 0 bases from V and 7 bases from J; bases unmatched to any gene: 8. As DNA, the CDR3 is TGTGCCAGCTCACCACCCGGACTAGGAGGGTACGGGGAGCTGTTTTTT. Amino acids: CASSPPGLGGYGELFF.

The chain joins TRBV5-1 to TRBJ1-4; possibly TRBD1 for D (6 bases). The CDR3 totals 14 residues. Germline V gene sequence: CDR1 SGHRS, CDR2 YFSETQ. Trimming cost V 0 bases and J 12 bases, with 15 bases left between them. The CDR3 is CASSLAQGTAQLFF. CDR3 DNA: TGCGCCAGCAGCTTGGCTCAGGGGACGGCCCAACTGTTTTTT.

J is TRBJ2-3 and V is TRBV28; D may be TRBD2 (5 bases). The CDR3 is 15 residues long. Germline V gene lookup returns CDR1 MDHEN and CDR2 SYDVKM. Trimming removed 4 bases from V and 6 bases from J, with 17 bases in between. In DNA, the CDR3 is TGTGCCAGCAGTTCCGCGGCGAAGACGGGGGATACGCAGTATTTT. Its protein is CASSSAAKTGDTQYF.

CDR3 region: CASSGTGAGEQYF. In nucleotides, the CDR3 is TGCGCCAGCAGCGGGACAGGGGCAGGGGAGCAGTACTTC. The chain links TRBV10-1 to TRBJ2-7; 10 positions agree with TRBD1. Germline V gene data show CDR1 as WNHNN and CDR2 as SYGVQD (reference sequence). This CDR3 comprises 13 residues. J lost 7 bases, V lost 6 bases, and 6 bases had no gene match.

This chain joins TRBV29-1 and TRBJ1-1; D is possibly TRBD1 (6 bases). The CDR3 length is 13 residues. The V and J ends lost 6 bases and 1 base respectively, with 12 bases between them. Germline lookup yields CDR1 SQVTM and CDR2 ANQGSEA. The CDR3 reads CSVTGKKNTEAFF. CDR3 DNA: TGCAGCGTAACAGGGAAGAAGAACACTGAAGCTTTCTTT.